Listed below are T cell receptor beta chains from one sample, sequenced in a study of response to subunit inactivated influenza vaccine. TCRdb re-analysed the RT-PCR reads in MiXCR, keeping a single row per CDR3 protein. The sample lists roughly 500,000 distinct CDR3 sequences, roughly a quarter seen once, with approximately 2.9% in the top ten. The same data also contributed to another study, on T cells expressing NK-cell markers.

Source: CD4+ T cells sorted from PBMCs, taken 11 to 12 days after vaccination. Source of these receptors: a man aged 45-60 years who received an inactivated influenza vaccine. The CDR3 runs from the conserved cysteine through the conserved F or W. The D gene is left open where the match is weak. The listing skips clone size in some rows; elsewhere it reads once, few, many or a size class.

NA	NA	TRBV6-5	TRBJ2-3	CASSWGGYTDTQYF
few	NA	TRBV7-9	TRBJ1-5	CASSLINQPQHF
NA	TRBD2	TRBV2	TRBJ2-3	CAFCSPGLAEKSTDTQYF
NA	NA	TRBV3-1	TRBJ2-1	CASSHSALEQFF
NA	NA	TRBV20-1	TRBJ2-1	CSANLGGNGYNEQFF
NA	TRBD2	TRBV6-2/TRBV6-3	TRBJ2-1	CASSWPRTSALSSYNEQFF
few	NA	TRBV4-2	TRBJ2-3	CASSQDGAGADTQYF
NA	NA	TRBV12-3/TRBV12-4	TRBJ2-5	CASSRRQEGTQYF
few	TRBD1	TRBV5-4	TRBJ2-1	CASSLQGALGEQFF
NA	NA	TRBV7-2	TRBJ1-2	CASSFTGGFNYGYTF
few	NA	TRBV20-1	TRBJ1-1	CSARKAVPGRAEAFF
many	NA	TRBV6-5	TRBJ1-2	CASSFNRGAYGYTF
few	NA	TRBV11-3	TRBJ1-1	CASSLNTNTEAFF
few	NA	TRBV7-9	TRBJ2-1	CASSYNYNEQFF
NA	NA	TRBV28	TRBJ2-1	CASSPQIIGGAGREQFF
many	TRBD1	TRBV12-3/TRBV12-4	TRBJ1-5	CASSSSDRVNQPQHF
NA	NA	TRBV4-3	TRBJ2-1	CASSQEGENSYNEQFF
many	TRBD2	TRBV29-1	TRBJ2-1	CSVERLALLLYNEQFF
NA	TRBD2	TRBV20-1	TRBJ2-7	CSARDQAAGADEQYF
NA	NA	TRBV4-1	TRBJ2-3	CASSQEGRAGTDTQYF
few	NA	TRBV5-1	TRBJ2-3	CASSQPVGHTDTQYF
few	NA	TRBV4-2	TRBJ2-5	CASSQGRGRETQYF
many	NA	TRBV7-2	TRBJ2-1	CASSFGTGVGKQFF
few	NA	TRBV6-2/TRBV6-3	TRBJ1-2	CASSNLRRAGGYTF
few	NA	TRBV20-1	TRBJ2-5	CSARDSQDSQETQYF
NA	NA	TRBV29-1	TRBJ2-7	CSVVRGLSYEQYF
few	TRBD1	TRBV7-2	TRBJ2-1	CASSPTGGRWDEQFF
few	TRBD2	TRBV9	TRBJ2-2	CASSVGAGVVAGELFF
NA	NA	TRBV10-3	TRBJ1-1	CAISDSPGTEAFF
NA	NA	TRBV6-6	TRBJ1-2	CASSYGGRYGYTF
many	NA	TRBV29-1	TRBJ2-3	CSVDFGFDTQYF
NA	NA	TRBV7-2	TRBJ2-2	CASSLEGRSLGELFF
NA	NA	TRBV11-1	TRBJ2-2	CASSDPGQNTGELFF
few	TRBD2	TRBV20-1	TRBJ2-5	CSARPISGRTQETQYF
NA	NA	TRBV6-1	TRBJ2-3	CASSLGGGVVDTQYF
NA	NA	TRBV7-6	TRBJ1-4	CASSRNAGVREKLFF
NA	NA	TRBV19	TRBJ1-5	CASRPITRGAPTAPQHF
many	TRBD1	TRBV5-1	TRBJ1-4	CASSQDVDRGAEKLFF
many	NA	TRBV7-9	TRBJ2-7	CASSLDVRSYEQYF
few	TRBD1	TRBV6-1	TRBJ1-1	CASSTRQGSGTEAFF
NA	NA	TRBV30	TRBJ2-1	CAWSPLGAEQFF
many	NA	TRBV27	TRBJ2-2	CASSHRGQRGELFF
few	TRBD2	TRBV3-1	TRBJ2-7	CASSQALRLAGEQYF
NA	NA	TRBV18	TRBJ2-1	CASSPMTHSYNEQFF
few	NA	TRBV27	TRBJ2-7	CASTSLGASATYEQYF
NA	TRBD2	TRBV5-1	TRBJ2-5	CASSLGTSTETQYF
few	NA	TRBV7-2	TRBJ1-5	CASSLGLSQPQHF
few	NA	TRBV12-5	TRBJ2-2	CASALSVPGELFF